This TCR beta chain was captured by sequencing in a study of type 1 regulatory T cells. Overall study context: T-allo10 is an in vitro-generated, Tr1-enriched CD4 T cell product specific for alloantigen.

Sample share makes this clonotype medium-sized (0.01 to 0.1%). Its cognate antigen is unknown. This CDR3 has 16 residues. V lost 4 bases and J lost 6; bases outside the gene matches: 11. Germline V gene lookup returns CDR1 SEHNR and CDR2 FQNEAQ (reference sequence). Study-wide results and limits: Tr1 cells had a more restricted TCR repertoire than non-Tr1 cells.

One entry per CDR3 protein results from TCRdb running MiXCR on the reads. The table has several thousand distinct CDR3 sequences, 20% to 30% seen once. The receptor was isolated from a human donor in good health. Sample: cultured type 1 regulatory T (Tr1) cells, either the whole culture or a sorted fraction (not recorded which). The chain employs TRBV7-9 and TRBJ2-1; 8 nucleotides agree with TRBD2. The chain's CDR3 is CASSSRPGGPFNEQFF. The CDR3 DNA is TGTGCCAGCAGCTCCCGTCCGGGGGGGCCGTTCAATGAGCAGTTCTTC.